These T cell receptor beta chains were read from a single sample in a study of T cell repertoires in cytomegalovirus infection. TCRdb reprocessed the reads with MiXCR, giving one entry per CDR3 protein. This table holds roughly 180,000 distinct CDR3 sequences, 28% found once. The sample taken for sequencing was PBMCs. The receptors originated from a human donor in good health (CMV status not recorded). Some clones in this sample may be carry-over from other donors' samples. Both conserved end residues are part of each CDR3. The D gene is left open where the match is weak. The size field is filled for only some rows; it gives once, few, many or a size class.

J gene: TRBJ2-5; V gene: TRBV20-1; clone size: .; D gene: TRBD2; CDR3 protein: CSAIAGEQETQYF; CDR3 DNA: TGCAGTGCTATAGCGGGGGAGCAAGAGACCCAGTACTTC
J gene: TRBJ2-3; V gene: TRBV11-2; clone size: few; D gene: .; CDR3 protein: CASRTRGTSTDTQYF; CDR3 DNA: TGTGCCAGCAGGACGAGGGGGACTAGCACAGATACGCAGTATTTT
J gene: TRBJ2-1; V gene: TRBV30; clone size: .; D gene: .; CDR3 protein: CAWGRDEQFF; CDR3 DNA: TGTGCCTGGGGAAGGGATGAGCAGTTCTTC
J gene: TRBJ2-4; V gene: TRBV7-3; clone size: .; D gene: TRBD1; CDR3 protein: CASSLGQGNIQYF; CDR3 DNA: TGTGCCAGCAGCTTAGGACAGGGGAACATTCAGTACTTC
J gene: TRBJ2-7; V gene: TRBV6-5; clone size: .; D gene: .; CDR3 protein: CASSYSGPRSYEQYF; CDR3 DNA: TGTGCCAGCAGTTACTCGGGACCGAGATCCTACGAGCAGTACTTC
J gene: TRBJ2-3; V gene: TRBV12-3/TRBV12-4; clone size: few; D gene: TRBD2; CDR3 protein: CASRTGTSTDTQYF; CDR3 DNA: TGTGCCAGCAGGACCGGGACTAGTACCGATACGCAGTATTTT
J gene: TRBJ2-3; V gene: TRBV6-5; clone size: .; D gene: .; CDR3 protein: CASRPPTGSRQYF; CDR3 DNA: TGTGCCAGCAGGCCCCCGACAGGCTCACGGCAGTATTTT
J gene: TRBJ2-2; V gene: TRBV12-3/TRBV12-4; clone size: few; D gene: .; CDR3 protein: CASSRQLTGELFF; CDR3 DNA: TGTGCCAGCAGCCGACAGCTGACCGGGGAGCTGTTTTTT
J gene: TRBJ1-2; V gene: TRBV6-1; clone size: .; D gene: .; CDR3 protein: CASSNDAYGYTF; CDR3 DNA: TGTGCCAGCAGTAACGACGCATATGGCTACACCTTC
J gene: TRBJ1-5; V gene: TRBV7-2; clone size: few; D gene: .; CDR3 protein: CASSPELRNQPQHF; CDR3 DNA: TGTGCCAGCAGCCCCGAACTACGCAATCAGCCCCAGCATTTT
J gene: TRBJ2-7; V gene: TRBV10-3; clone size: .; D gene: TRBD1; CDR3 protein: CAISEGQGVREQYF; CDR3 DNA: TGTGCCATCAGTGAGGGACAGGGGGTACGCGAGCAGTACTTC
J gene: TRBJ2-2; V gene: TRBV4-2; clone size: few; D gene: .; CDR3 protein: CASSQVQGPTGELFF; CDR3 DNA: TGTGCCAGCAGCCAAGTACAGGGACCCACCGGGGAGCTGTTTTTT
J gene: TRBJ2-7; V gene: TRBV6-8; clone size: .; D gene: TRBD1; CDR3 protein: CASSRQGAHEQYF; CDR3 DNA: TGTGCCAGCAGTAGACAGGGGGCACACGAGCAGTACTTC
J gene: TRBJ2-3; V gene: TRBV11-2; clone size: many; D gene: .; CDR3 protein: CASTREPGRTDTQYF; CDR3 DNA: TGTGCCAGCACTCGTGAGCCAGGACGCACAGATACGCAGTATTTT
J gene: TRBJ1-2; V gene: TRBV6-5; clone size: few; D gene: .; CDR3 protein: CASSGTDFYGYTF; CDR3 DNA: TGTGCCAGCAGCGGGACGGACTTCTATGGCTACACCTTC
J gene: TRBJ2-7; V gene: TRBV12-3/TRBV12-4; clone size: few; D gene: TRBD1; CDR3 protein: CASSLKQGASYEQYF; CDR3 DNA: TGTGCCAGCAGTTTGAAACAGGGGGCATCCTACGAGCAGTACTTC
J gene: TRBJ2-2; V gene: TRBV7-6; clone size: .; D gene: TRBD2; CDR3 protein: CASSLGTSGPSGGELFF; CDR3 DNA: TGTGCCAGCAGCTTAGGGACTAGCGGGCCTTCGGGCGGGGAGCTGTTTTTT
J gene: TRBJ2-3; V gene: TRBV7-4; clone size: .; D gene: .; CDR3 protein: CASSSSSTDTQYF; CDR3 DNA: TGTGCCAGCAGTTCTTCTAGCACAGATACGCAGTATTTT